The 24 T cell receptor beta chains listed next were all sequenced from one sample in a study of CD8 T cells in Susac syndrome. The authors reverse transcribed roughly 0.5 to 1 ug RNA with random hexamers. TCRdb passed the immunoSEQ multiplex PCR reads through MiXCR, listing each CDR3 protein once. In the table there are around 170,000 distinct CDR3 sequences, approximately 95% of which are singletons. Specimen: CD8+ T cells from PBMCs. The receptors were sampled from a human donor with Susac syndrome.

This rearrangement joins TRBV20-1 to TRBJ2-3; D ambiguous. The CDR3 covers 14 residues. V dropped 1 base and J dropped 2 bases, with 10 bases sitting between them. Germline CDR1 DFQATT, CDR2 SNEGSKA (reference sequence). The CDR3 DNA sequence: TGCAGTGCTAGAGTGGGTCCCCACACAGATACGCAGTATTTT. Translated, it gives CSARVGPHTDTQYF.

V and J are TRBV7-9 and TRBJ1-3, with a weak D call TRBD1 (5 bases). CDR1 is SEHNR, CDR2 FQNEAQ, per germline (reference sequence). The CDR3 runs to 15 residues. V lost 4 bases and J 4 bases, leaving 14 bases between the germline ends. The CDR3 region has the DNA TGTGCCAGCAGCTCCGGACACCCGATAGGAAACACCATATATTTT. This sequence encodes CASSSGHPIGNTIYF.

CDR3 nucleotides: TGTGCCAGCAGCCCCCGGGACAGAGATACGCAGTATTTT. This translates into CASSPRDRDTQYF. V usage is TRBV7-9 and J usage is TRBJ2-3, with 7 nucleotides matching TRBD1. The trim removed 5 bases at V and 5 bases at J, leaving 4 bases unmatched. Germline V gives CDR1 SEHNR, CDR2 FQNEAQ (reference sequence). This CDR3 has 13 amino acids.

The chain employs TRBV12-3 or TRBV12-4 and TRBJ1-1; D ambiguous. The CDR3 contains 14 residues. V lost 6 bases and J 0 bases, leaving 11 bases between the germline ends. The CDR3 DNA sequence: TGTGCCAGCAGCCTTCCTGGGGTGAACACTGAAGCTTTCTTT. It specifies CASSLPGVNTEAFF.

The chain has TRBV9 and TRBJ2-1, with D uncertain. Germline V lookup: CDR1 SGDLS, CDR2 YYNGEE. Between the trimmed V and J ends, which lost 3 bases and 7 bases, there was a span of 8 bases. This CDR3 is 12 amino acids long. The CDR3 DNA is TGTGCCAGCAGCGCAGGCGAGAATGAGCAGTTCTTC. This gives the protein CASSAGENEQFF.

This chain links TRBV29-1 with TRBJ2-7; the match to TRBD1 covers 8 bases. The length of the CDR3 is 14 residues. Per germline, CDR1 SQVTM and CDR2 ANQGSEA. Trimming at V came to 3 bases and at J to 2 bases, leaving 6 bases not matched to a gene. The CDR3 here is CSVEGTGGTYEQYF. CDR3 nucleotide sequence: TGCAGCGTTGAGGGGACAGGAGGAACCTACGAGCAGTACTTC.

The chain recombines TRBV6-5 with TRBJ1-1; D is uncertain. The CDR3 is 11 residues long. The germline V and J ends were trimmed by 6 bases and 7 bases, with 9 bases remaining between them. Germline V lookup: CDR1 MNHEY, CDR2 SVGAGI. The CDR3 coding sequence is TGTGCCAGCAGCAACGGGCATGAAGCTTTCTTT. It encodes CASSNGHEAFF.

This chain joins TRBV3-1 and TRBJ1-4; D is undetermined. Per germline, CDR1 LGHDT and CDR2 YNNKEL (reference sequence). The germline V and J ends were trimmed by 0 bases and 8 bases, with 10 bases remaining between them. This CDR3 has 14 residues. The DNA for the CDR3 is TGTGCCAGCAGCCAAGATAGGGTGGAGGAAAAACTGTTTTTT. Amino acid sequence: CASSQDRVEEKLFF. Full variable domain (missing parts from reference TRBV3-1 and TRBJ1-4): DTAVSQTPKYLVTQMGNDKSIKCEQNLGHDTMYWYKQDSKKFLKIMFSYNNKELIINETVPNRFSPKSPDKAHLNLHINSLELGDSAVYFCASSQDRVEEKLFFGSGTQLSVL.

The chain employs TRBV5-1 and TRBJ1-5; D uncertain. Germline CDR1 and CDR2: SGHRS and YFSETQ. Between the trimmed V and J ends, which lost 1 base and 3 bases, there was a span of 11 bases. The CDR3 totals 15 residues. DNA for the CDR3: TGCGCCAGCAGCTTGCGACCGTCCCCCAATCAGCCCCAGCATTTT. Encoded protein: CASSLRPSPNQPQHF.

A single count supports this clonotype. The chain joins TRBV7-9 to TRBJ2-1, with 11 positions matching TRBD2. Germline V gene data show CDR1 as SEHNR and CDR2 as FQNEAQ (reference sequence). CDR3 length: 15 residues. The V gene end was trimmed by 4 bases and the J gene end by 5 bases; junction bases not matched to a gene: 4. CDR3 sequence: CASSSTTSGDNEQFF. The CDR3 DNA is TGTGCCAGCAGCTCTACGACTAGCGGGGACAATGAGCAGTTCTTC.

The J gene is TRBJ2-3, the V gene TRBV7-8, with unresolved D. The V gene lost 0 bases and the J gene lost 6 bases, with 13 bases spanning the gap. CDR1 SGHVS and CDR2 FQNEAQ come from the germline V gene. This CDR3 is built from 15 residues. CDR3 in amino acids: CASSLAGIGMDTQYF. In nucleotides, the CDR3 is TGTGCCAGCAGCTTAGCAGGGATTGGAATGGATACGCAGTATTTT.

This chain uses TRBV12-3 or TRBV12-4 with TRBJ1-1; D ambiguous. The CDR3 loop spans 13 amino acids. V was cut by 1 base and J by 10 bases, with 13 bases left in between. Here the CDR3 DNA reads TGTGCCAGCAGTTTAGAAAAGGCCTCCGGAGCTTTCTTT. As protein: CASSLEKASGAFF.

The CDR3 region is CSVVGRQGEISYEQYF. CDR3 nucleotide sequence: TGCAGCGTTGTAGGGCGACAGGGTGAGATCTCCTACGAGCAGTACTTC. The V and J genes are TRBV29-1 and TRBJ2-7; TRBD1 matches at 7 bases. Trimming removed 4 bases from V and 0 bases from J; junction bases left unmatched: 12. The length of the CDR3 is 16 residues. Germline V gene sequence: CDR1 SQVTM, CDR2 ANQGSEA.

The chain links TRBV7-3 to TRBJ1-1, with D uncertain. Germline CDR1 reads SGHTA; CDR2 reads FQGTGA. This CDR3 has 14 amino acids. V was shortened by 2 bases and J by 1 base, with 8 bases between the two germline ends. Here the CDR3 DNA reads TGTGCCAGCAGCTTAGGGTACGGGAACACTGAAGCTTTCTTT. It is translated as CASSLGYGNTEAFF.

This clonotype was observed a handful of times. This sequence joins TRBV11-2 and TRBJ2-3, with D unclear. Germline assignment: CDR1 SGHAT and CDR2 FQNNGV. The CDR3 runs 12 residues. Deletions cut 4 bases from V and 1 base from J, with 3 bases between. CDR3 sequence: CASSSGTDTQYF. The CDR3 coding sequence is TGTGCCAGCAGCTCTGGCACAGATACGCAGTATTTT.

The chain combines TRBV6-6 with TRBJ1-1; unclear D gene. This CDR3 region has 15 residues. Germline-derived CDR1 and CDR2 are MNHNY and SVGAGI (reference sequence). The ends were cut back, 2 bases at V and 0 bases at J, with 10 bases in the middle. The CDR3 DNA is TGTGCCAGCAGTTACGCGGTGAAGCTGAACACTGAAGCTTTCTTT. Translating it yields CASSYAVKLNTEAFF.

The CDR3 is CSVESRSSGNTIYF. The DNA for the CDR3 is TGCAGTGTCGAATCCAGGAGCTCTGGAAACACCATATATTTT. The chain carries TRBV20-1 and TRBJ1-3; no clear D. Germline lookup yields CDR1 DFQATT and CDR2 SNEGSKA (reference sequence). This CDR3 has 14 residues. Deletions cut 7 bases from V and 0 bases from J, with 13 bases between.

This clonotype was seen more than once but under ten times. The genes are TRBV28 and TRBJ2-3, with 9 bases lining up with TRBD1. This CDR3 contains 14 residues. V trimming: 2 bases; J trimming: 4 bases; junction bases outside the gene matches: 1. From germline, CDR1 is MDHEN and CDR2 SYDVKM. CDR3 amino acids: CASSLRQGADTQYF. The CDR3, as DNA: TGTGCCAGCAGTTTAAGACAGGGGGCAGATACGCAGTATTTT.

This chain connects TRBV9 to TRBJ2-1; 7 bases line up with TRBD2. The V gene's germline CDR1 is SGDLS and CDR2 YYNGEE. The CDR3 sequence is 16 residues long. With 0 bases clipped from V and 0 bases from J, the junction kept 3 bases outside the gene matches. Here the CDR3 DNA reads TGTGCCAGCAGCGTAGAAGGCGGGAGCTCCTACAATGAGCAGTTCTTC. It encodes CASSVEGGSSYNEQFF.

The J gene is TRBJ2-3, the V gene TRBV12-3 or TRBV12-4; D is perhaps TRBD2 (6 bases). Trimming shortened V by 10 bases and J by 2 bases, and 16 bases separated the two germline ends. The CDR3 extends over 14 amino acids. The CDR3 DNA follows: TGTGCCACCACCATTAGCGGCCTCACAGATACGCAGTATTTT. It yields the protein CATTISGLTDTQYF.

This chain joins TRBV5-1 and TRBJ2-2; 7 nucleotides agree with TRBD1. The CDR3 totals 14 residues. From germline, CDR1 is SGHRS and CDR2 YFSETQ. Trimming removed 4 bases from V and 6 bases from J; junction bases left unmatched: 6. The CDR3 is CASSPGTDPGELFF. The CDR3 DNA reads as TGCGCCAGCAGCCCCGGGACAGATCCCGGGGAGCTGTTTTTT.

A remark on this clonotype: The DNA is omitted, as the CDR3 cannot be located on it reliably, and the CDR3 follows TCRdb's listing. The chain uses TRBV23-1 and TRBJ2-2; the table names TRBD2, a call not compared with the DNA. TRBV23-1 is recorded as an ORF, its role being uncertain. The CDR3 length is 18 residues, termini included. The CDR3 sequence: CASSQRLAGAGTPGSCFF.

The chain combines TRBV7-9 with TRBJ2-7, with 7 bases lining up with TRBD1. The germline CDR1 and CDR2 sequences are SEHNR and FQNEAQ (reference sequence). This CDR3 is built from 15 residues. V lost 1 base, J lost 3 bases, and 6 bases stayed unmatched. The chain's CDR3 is CASSLDRGKNYEQYF. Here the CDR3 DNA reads TGTGCCAGCAGCTTAGACAGGGGCAAAAACTACGAGCAGTACTTC.

Here the CDR3 reads CASRQPTGLEEGTQYF. CDR3 bases: TGTGCCAGCAGACAACCCACGGGACTAGAGGAGGGTACGCAGTATTTT. The chain carries TRBV7-8 and TRBJ2-3; TRBD2 matches 8 bases. CDR3 length equals 16 residues. With 6 bases clipped from V and 8 bases from J, the junction kept 16 bases outside the gene matches. From germline, CDR1 is SGHVS and CDR2 FQNEAQ.